The rows below give T cell receptor beta chains drawn from one sample of a study of blood T cells in healthy people across ages. TCRdb fed the 5' RACE reads into MiXCR, producing one record per CDR3 protein. The table lists 1.4 million or so distinct CDR3 sequences, approximately 43% of them singletons. The specimen was blood. All receptors come from a woman aged 18-30 years in good health. CDR3s include the opening cysteine and the closing phenylalanine or tryptophan. Fields, in order: CDR3 protein, CDR3 DNA, V gene, D gene, J gene, clone size. The D gene is left open where the match is weak. Clone size appears in some rows only: once, few, many, or a class for an expanded clone.

CASSGTLSTGSQETQYF,TGTGCCAGCAGTGGGACGCTATCGACTGGGAGCCAAGAGACCCAGTACTTC,TRBV2,NA,TRBJ2-5,few
CASSLIPGPDTQYF,TGTGCCAGCAGCTTAATACCGGGCCCAGATACGCAGTATTTT,TRBV7-3,NA,TRBJ2-3,NA
CASSFSLQSNQPQHF,TGTGCCAGCAGCTTTTCCTTACAGAGCAATCAGCCCCAGCATTTT,TRBV7-9,NA,TRBJ1-5,few
CASSPQGGQTEAFF,TGTGCCAGCTCACCACAGGGGGGGCAAACTGAAGCTTTCTTT,TRBV18,NA,TRBJ1-1,NA
CASSLFASGTSGPRGNEQFF,TGTGCCAGCAGTTTATTTGCCTCCGGGACTAGCGGGCCCCGGGGGAATGAGCAGTTCTTC,TRBV12-3/TRBV12-4,TRBD2,TRBJ2-1,few
CASSLGWGPSTDTQYF,TGTGCCAGCAGCTTAGGCTGGGGGCCTAGCACAGATACGCAGTATTTT,TRBV7-2,NA,TRBJ2-3,NA
CASSRGSDTYEQYF,TGCGCCAGCAGCCGGGGGTCAGACACCTACGAGCAGTACTTC,TRBV4-3,NA,TRBJ2-7,NA
CATSRLSGEQYF,TGTGCCACCAGCCGATTATCGGGCGAGCAGTACTTC,TRBV15,NA,TRBJ2-7,few
CASSPDSPHQPQHF,TGTGCCAGCAGTCCCGACAGTCCCCATCAGCCCCAGCATTTT,TRBV12-3/TRBV12-4,NA,TRBJ1-5,NA
CASSSGRKLFF,TGTGCCAGCAGTTCCGGGAGAAAACTGTTTTTT,TRBV6-2/TRBV6-3,NA,TRBJ1-4,NA